One sample yielded the 10 T cell receptor beta chains listed below, sequenced in a study of blood T cell repertoires in COVID-19. Clones were read by immunoSEQ multiplex PCR, and TCRdb kept only the in-frame ones, dropping some. The table has 350,000 to 500,000 clones, 70% to 90% seen once. The sample taken for sequencing was PBMCs or T cells enriched from blood (not recorded which). These receptors came from a woman aged 18-35 years who had been exposed to COVID-19.

The CDR3 coding sequence is TGTGCCAGCAGTTTCAGGTTGGCCCCATCTCCCTACGAGCAGTACTTC. Translation gives CASSFRLAPSPYEQYF. V is TRBV28 and J is TRBJ2-7; no reliable D call. V lost 3 bases and J 2 bases, leaving 17 bases between the germline ends. The CDR3 length is 16 residues. Germline-derived CDR1 and CDR2 are MDHEN and SYDVKM.

The rearrangement uses TRBV10-1 and TRBJ1-2, with a possible D match to TRBD1 (5 bases). Looked up from germline, CDR1 is WNHNN and CDR2 is SYGVQD (reference sequence). V was clipped by 8 bases and J by 2 bases, with 15 bases between them. CDR3 length equals 14 residues. The CDR3 sequence: CASGGGGRNYGYTF. Written as DNA, the CDR3 is TGCGCCAGCGGGGGGGGAGGACGGAACTATGGCTACACCTTC.

The chain carries TRBV27 and TRBJ2-1, with 7 bases matching TRBD2. The V and J ends lost 5 bases and 5 bases, in that order; junction bases with no gene match: 3. The CDR3 contains 13 residues. The V gene's germline CDR1 is MNHEY and CDR2 SMNVEV (reference sequence). The CDR3 loop is CASSPGLNNEQFF. The CDR3 DNA reads TGTGCCAGCAGTCCGGGACTAAACAATGAGCAGTTCTTC.

CDR3 nucleotides: TGTGCCAGCAGACAGACAGGGACTCTTTATGGCTACACCTTC. Amino acids: CASRQTGTLYGYTF. The rearrangement joins TRBV6-5 to TRBJ1-2, with 7 bases fitting TRBD1. The germline V gene encodes CDR1 MNHEY and CDR2 SVGAGI. This CDR3 is 14 amino acids long. With 6 bases clipped from V and 5 bases from J, the junction kept 9 bases outside the gene matches.

The gene calls are TRBV11-2 and TRBJ2-7; 10 bases are shared with TRBD2. The V segment lost 1 base and the J segment 3 bases; nucleotides outside the gene matches: 3. Per the germline V gene, CDR1 is SGHAT and CDR2 is FQNNGV. The CDR3 length is 15 residues. The CDR3 reads CASSLGASGGYEQYF. The CDR3 DNA reads as TGTGCCAGCAGCTTAGGTGCTAGCGGGGGCTACGAGCAGTACTTC.

This clone has a single count. This specimen includes other DNA sequences encoding the same CDR3. The chain joins TRBV27 to TRBJ2-1; 9 nucleotides agree with TRBD2. This CDR3 has 15 residues. CDR1 and CDR2 from the germline V gene are MNHEY and SMNVEV (reference sequence). J lost 2 bases, V lost 2 bases, and 1 base had no gene match. CDR3 amino acids: CASSLAGGPYNEQFF. The DNA for the CDR3 is TGTGCCAGCAGTTTAGCGGGAGGGCCCTACAATGAGCAGTTCTTC.

V usage is TRBV7-9 and J usage is TRBJ2-3, with TRBD2 matching over 12 bases. Germline loops: CDR1 SEHNR, CDR2 FQNEAQ (reference sequence). V shed 5 bases, J shed 5 bases, and the junction held 8 bases outside the gene matches. The CDR3 loop spans 16 amino acids. Written as DNA, the CDR3 is TGTGCCAGCAGCCCCAGGACTAGCGGGAAAATAGATACGCAGTATTTT. Translation gives CASSPRTSGKIDTQYF.

The rearrangement joins TRBV4-3 to TRBJ1-1; 7 bases are shared with TRBD1. The CDR3 covers 15 residues. Germline loops: CDR1 LGHNA, CDR2 YSLEER. The V and J ends lost 1 base and 4 bases, in that order; junction bases with no gene match: 6. The CDR3 coding sequence is TGCGCCAGCAGCCAAGGTTTAGACAGGGTCACTGAAGCTTTCTTT. This translates into CASSQGLDRVTEAFF.

This clone was seen more than once but under ten times. This sample includes further DNA sequences coding for the same CDR3. V gene TRBV18 combines with J gene TRBJ2-3; D remains ambiguous. With 3 bases removed from V and 0 bases from J, the gap between germline ends came to 7 bases. This CDR3 contains 14 residues. The germline gives CDR1 KGHSH, CDR2 LQKENI. Here the CDR3 DNA reads TGTGCCAGCTCACCGGGCCTAAGCACAGATACGCAGTATTTT. Translation gives CASSPGLSTDTQYF.

V and J are TRBV5-1 and TRBJ2-7; D is possibly TRBD1 (5 bases). Germline V gene data show CDR1 as SGHRS and CDR2 as YFSETQ. The CDR3 length is 15 residues. Trimming took off 3 bases at V and 8 bases at J, with 21 bases between the two ends. The CDR3, as DNA: TGCGCCAGCAGCTATTCTCCCAGGGTAAATCTGAAGCAGTACTTC. Translated, it gives CASSYSPRVNLKQYF. The full variable domain, in which reference TRBV5-1 and TRBJ2-7 provide the parts outside the CDR3, is KAGVTQTPRYLIKTRGQQVTLSCSPISGHRSVSWYQQTPGQGLQFLFEYFSETQRNKGNFPGRFSGRQFSNSRSEMNVSTLELGDSALYLCASSYSPRVNLKQYFGPGTRLTVT.